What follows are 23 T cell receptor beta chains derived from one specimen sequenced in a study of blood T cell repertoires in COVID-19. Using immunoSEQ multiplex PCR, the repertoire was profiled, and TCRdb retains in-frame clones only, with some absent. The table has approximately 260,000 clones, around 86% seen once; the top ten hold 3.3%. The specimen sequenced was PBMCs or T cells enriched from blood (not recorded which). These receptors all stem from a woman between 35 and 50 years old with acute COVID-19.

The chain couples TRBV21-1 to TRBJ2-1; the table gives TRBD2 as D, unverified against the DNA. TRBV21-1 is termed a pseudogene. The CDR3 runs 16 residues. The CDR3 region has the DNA TGTGCCAGCAGCAAAGATTGGGCGGGATTGGCCAATGAGCAGTTCTTC. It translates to CASSKDWAGLANEQFF.

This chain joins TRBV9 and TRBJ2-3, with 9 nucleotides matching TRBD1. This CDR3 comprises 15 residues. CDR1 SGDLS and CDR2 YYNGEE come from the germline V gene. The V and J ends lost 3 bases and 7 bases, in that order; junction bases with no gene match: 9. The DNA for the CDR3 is TGTGCCAGCAGCGGTGACAGGGGGAGAGTGAATACGCAGTATTTT. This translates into CASSGDRGRVNTQYF.

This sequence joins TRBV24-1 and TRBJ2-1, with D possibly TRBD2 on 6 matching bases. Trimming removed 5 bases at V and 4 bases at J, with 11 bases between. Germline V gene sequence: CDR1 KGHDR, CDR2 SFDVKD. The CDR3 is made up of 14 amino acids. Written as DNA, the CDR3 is TGTGCCACCAGTGGGGGCGGGGTTTACAATGAGCAGTTCTTC. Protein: CATSGGGVYNEQFF.

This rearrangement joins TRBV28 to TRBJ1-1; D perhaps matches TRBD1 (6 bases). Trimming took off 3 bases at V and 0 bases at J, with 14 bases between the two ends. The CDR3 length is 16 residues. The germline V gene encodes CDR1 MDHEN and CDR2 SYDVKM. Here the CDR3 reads CASSLYPDSMNTEAFF. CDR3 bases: TGTGCCAGCAGTTTGTATCCGGACAGCATGAACACTGAAGCTTTCTTT.

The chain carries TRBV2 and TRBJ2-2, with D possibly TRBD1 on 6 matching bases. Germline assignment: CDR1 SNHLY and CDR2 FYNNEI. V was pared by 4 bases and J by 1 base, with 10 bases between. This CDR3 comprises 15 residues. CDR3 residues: CASSGQALNTGELFF. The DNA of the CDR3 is TGTGCCAGCAGTGGACAGGCCTTGAACACCGGGGAGCTGTTTTTT.

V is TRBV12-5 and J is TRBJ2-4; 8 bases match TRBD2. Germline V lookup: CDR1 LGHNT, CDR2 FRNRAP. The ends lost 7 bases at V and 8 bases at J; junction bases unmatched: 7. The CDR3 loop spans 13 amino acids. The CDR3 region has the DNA TGTGCTAGTGCCCGGGAGGGGCGGGACATTCAGTACTTC. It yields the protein CASAREGRDIQYF.

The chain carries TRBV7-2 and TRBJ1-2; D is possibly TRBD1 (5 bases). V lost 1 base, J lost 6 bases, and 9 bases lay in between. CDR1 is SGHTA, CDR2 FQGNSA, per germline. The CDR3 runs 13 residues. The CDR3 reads CASSLGAGNGYTF. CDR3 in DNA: TGTGCCAGCAGCTTAGGGGCAGGGAATGGCTACACCTTC.

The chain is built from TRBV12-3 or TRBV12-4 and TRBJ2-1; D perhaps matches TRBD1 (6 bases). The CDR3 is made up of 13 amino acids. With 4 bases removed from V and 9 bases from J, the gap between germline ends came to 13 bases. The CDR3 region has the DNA TGTGCCAGCAGTTGGACAGTGAGGGGTGAGCAGTTCTTC. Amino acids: CASSWTVRGEQFF.

The CDR3 loop reads CASSVEGVGSPLHF. The CDR3 DNA reads TGCGCCAGCAGTGTAGAGGGAGTCGGTTCACCCCTCCACTTT. V usage is TRBV10-2 and J usage is TRBJ1-6, with D uncertain. Trimming shortened V by 4 bases and J by 9 bases, and 13 bases separated the two germline ends. The CDR3 is 14 amino acids. CDR1 is WSHSY and CDR2 is SAAADI in the germline V gene.

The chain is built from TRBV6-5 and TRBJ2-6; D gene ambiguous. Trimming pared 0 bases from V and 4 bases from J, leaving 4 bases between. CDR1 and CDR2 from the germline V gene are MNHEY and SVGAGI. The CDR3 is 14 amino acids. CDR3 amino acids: CASSYSLGANVLTF. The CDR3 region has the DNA TGTGCCAGCAGTTACTCCCTGGGGGCCAACGTCCTGACTTTC.

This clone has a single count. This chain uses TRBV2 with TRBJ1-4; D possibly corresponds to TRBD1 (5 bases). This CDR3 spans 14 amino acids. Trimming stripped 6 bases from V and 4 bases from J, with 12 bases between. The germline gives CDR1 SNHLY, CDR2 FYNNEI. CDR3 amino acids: CASSDGRGNEKLFF. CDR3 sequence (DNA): TGTGCCAGCAGCGACGGGAGGGGTAATGAAAAACTGTTTTTT. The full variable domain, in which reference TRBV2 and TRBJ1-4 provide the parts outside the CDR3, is EPEVTQTPSHQVTQMGQEVILRCVPISNHLYFYWYRQILGQKVEFLVSFYNNEISEKSEIFDDQFSVERPDGSNFTLKIRSTKLEDSAMYFCASSDGRGNEKLFFGSGTQLSVL.

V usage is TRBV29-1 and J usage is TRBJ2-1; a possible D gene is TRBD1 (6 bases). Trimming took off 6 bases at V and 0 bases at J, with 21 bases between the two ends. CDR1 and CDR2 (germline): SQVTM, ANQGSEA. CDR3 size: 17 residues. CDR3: CSVRLGTTRNSYNEQFF. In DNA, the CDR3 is TGCAGCGTCCGCCTTGGGACAACCAGAAACTCCTACAATGAGCAGTTCTTC.

The CDR3 DNA is TGTGCCAGCAGTTTTAAGGACGGGGGATCTGAAGCTTTCTTT. It specifies CASSFKDGGSEAFF. The chain combines TRBV7-9 with TRBJ1-1, with TRBD1 as a possible D gene (5 bases). The CDR3 totals 14 residues. The V and J ends lost 6 bases and 6 bases respectively, with 17 bases between them. The germline CDR1 and CDR2 sequences are SEHNR and FQNEAQ (reference sequence). The full variable domain, its missing parts supplied by reference TRBV7-9 and TRBJ1-1, is DTGVSQNPRHKITKRGQNVTFRCDPISEHNRLYWYRQTLGQGPEFLTYFQNEAQLEKSRLLSDRFSAERPKGSFSTLEIQRTEQGDSAMYLCASSFKDGGSEAFFGQGTRLTVV.

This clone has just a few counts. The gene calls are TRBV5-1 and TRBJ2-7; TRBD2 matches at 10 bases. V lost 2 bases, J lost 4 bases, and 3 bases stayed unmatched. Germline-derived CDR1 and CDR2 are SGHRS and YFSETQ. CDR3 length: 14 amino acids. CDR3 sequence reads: CASSLGAGGYEQYF. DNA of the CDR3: TGCGCCAGCAGCTTAGGAGCGGGAGGGTACGAGCAGTACTTC.

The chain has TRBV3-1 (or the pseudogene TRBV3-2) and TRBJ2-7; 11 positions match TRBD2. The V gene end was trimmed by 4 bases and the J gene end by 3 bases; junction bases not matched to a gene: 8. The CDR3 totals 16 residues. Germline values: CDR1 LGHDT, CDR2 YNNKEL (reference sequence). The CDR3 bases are TGTGCCAGCAGCCGAACCGGGACTAGCGGAGGCTACGAGCAGTACTTC. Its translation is CASSRTGTSGGYEQYF.

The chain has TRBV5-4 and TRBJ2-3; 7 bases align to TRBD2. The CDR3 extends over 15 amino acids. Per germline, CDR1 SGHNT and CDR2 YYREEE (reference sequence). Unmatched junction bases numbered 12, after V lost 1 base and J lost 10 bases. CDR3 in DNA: TGTGCCAGCAGCTTGTCAACGGGGCCACGGGGGGCGCAGTATTTT. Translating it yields CASSLSTGPRGAQYF.

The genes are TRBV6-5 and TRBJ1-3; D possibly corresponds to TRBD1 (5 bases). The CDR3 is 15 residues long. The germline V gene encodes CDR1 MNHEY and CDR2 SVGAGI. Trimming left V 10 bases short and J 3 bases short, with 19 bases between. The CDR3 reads CAITPGAVGGNTIYF. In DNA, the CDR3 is TGTGCCATAACCCCTGGGGCAGTAGGTGGAAACACCATATATTTT.

CDR3 nucleotides: TGTGCCAGTACACGGGTTGCGGGAGGCTCCTACAATGAGCAGTTCTTC. This translates into CASTRVAGGSYNEQFF. This chain links TRBV19 with TRBJ2-1; TRBD2 matches at 8 bases. Germline CDR1 is LNHDA and CDR2 is SQIVND (reference sequence). The CDR3 length is 16 residues. The junction had 8 bases not matched to a gene; V was cut back by 7 bases and J by 0 bases.

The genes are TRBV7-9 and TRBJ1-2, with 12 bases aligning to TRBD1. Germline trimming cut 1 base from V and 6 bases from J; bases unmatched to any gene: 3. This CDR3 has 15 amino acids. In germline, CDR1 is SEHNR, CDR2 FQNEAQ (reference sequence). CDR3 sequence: CASSLGDRGLNGYTF. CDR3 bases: TGTGCCAGCAGCTTAGGGGACAGGGGGCTAAATGGCTACACCTTC.

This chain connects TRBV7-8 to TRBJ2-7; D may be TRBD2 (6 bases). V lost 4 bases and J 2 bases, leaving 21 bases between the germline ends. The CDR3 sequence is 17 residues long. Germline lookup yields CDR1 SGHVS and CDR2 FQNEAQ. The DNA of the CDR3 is TGTGCCAGCAGCTCCGGGCGGAGTCGCGGGGACGCCTACGAGCAGTACTTC. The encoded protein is CASSSGRSRGDAYEQYF.

The CDR3 is CASSQIEKLDRTYYNEQFF. The CDR3 nucleotides read TGCGCCAGCAGTCAAATTGAAAAACTTGACAGGACATACTACAATGAGCAGTTCTTC. This chain joins TRBV23-1 and TRBJ2-1; a weak D match, TRBD1 (6 bases). TRBV23-1 is filed as an ORF, its function uncertain. The CDR3 has 19 amino acids. V lost 2 bases to trimming and J lost 3 bases, with 23 bases between them.

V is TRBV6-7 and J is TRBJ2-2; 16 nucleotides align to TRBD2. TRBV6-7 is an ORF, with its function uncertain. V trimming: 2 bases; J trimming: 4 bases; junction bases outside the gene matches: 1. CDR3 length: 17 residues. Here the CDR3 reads CASSYGTSGRATGELFF. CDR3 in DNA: TGTGCCAGCAGTTACGGGACTAGCGGGAGGGCCACCGGGGAGCTGTTTTTT.

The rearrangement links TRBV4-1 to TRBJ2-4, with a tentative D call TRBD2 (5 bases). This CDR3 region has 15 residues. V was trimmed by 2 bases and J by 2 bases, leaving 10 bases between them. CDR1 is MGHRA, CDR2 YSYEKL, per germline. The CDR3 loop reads CASSQPTGSKNIQYF. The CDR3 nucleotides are TGCGCCAGCAGCCAACCGACGGGGTCCAAAAACATTCAGTACTTC.